This T cell receptor beta chain was obtained from a study of cytomegalovirus exposure and HLA in healthy donors. Study as a whole: Within the Caucasian-associated ancestry cluster were 81% of the 398 genotyped donors. Study findings and constraints: Researchers reported from a later analysis that most CMV-associated TCR beta chains appeared HLA-restricted.

60 Vbeta and 13 Jbeta primers were used in PCR. Profiling relied on immunoSEQ multiplex PCR, and the TCRdb table lists in-frame clones only, not all of them. The table includes roughly 180,000 clones, around 82% detected once. A remark on this clone: Antigen unknown.

Sequenced: PBMCs. The TCR was taken from a boy under 18 in good health and CMV-seronegative.

CDR3 region: CASSEGGQRVRETQYF. DNA for the CDR3: TGTGCCAGCAGTGAAGGTGGGCAGCGGGTAAGAGAGACCCAGTACTTC. The chain recombines TRBV6-1 with TRBJ2-5; D is perhaps TRBD2 (6 bases). Trimming took 1 base from V and 4 from J, leaving 16 bases between them. Germline V gene lookup returns CDR1 MNHNS and CDR2 SASEGT. CDR3 size: 16 residues.